This T cell receptor (beta chain) comes out of a study of CD8+CD57+ T cells in acquired aplastic anemia. Those patients picked for sequencing had displayed CD8+CD57+ cell expansion on flow cytometry. With 4 bases removed from V and 1 base from J, the gap between germline ends came to 17 bases. The CDR3 is made up of 16 amino acids. CDR1 and CDR2 (germline): SQVTM, ANQGSEA. For CDR3 and TCR beta VDJ profiling, genomic DNA was the template used. TCRdb re-called the reads through MiXCR, storing one row per CDR3 protein. The table has approximately 100,000 distinct CDR3 sequences, around 62% seen once. The sample consisted of sorted CD4+, CD8+, or CD8+CD57+ T cells (not recorded which) from PBMCs. The chain has TRBV29-1 and TRBJ2-1; D possibly uses TRBD1 or TRBD2 (5 bases each). The receptor was isolated from a human donor with aplastic anemia. CDR3 protein: CSVGGELGRSYNEQFF. The CDR3 DNA sequence: TGCAGCGTTGGAGGGGAATTGGGACGATCCTACAATGAGCAGTTCTTC.